This T cell receptor beta chain emerged from a study of T cells in tuberculosis. This CDR3 region has 11 residues. V was cut by 5 bases and J by 2 bases, with 7 bases left in between. Germline V gene sequence: CDR1 SQVTM, CDR2 ANQGSEA. Here immunoSEQ multiplex PCR was the method, and the copy in TCRdb shows in-frame clones only, minus some. The sample yields 40,000 to 45,000 clones, 90% to 95% seen once. The sequence was collected from a donor aged 10 to 29 with latent tuberculosis or without tuberculosis infection. Some clones in this sample may be carry-over from other donors' samples. Sequencing was carried out using PBMCs. V usage is TRBV29-1 and J usage is TRBJ2-7; a weak D match, TRBD1 (5 bases). This CDR3 reads CSVTGTYEQYF. In nucleotides, the CDR3 is TGCAGCGTTACAGGCACCTACGAGCAGTACTTC.